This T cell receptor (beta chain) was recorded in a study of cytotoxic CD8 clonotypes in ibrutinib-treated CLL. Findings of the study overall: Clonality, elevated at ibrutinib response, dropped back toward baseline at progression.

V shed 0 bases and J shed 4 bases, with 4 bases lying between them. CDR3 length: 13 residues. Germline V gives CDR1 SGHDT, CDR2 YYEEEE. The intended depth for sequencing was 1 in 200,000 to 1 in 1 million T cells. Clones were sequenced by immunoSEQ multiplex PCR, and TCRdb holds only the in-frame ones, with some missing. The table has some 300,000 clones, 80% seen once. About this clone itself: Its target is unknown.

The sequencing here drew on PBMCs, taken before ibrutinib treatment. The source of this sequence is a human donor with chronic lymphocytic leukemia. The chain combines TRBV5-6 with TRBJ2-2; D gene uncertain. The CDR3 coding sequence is TGTGCCAGCAGCTTGGGGGCCACCGGGGAGCTGTTTTTT. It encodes CASSLGATGELFF.